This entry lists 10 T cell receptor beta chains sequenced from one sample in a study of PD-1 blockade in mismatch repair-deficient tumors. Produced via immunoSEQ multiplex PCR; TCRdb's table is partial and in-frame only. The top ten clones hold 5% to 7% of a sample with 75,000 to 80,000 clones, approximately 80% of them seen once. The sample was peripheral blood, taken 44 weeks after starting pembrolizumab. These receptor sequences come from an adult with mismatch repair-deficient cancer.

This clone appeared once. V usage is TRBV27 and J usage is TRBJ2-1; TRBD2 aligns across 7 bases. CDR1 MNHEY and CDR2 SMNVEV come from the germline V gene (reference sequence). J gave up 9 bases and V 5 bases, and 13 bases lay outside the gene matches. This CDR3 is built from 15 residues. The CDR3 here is CASSQGGRAPSEQFF. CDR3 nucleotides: TGTGCCAGCAGTCAGGGTGGGAGGGCCCCTTCTGAGCAGTTCTTC.

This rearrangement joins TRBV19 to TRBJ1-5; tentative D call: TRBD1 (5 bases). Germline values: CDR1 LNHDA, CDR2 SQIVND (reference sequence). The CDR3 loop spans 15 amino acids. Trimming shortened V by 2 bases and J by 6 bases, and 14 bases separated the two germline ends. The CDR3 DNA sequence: TGTGCCAGTAGTATAAGTTGGCAGGGAGGTCAGCCCCAGCATTTT. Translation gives CASSISWQGGQPQHF.

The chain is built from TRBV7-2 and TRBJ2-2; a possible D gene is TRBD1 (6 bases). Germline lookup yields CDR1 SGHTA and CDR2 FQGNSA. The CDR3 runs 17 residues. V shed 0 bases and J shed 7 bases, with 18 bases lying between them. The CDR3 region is CASSLAGNREWGGELFF. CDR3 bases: TGTGCCAGCAGCTTAGCTGGAAACAGGGAGTGGGGCGGGGAGCTGTTTTTT.

The CDR3 bases are TGTGCCAGCAGCTTGGCTAGCGGGAGGGCCGTCTACGAGCAGTACTTC. Residues: CASSLASGRAVYEQYF. The J gene is TRBJ2-7, the V gene TRBV7-8; 12 positions match TRBD2. With V trimmed by 3 bases and J by 3 bases, 6 bases remained unmatched. This CDR3 spans 16 amino acids. CDR1 is SGHVS, CDR2 FQNEAQ, per germline.

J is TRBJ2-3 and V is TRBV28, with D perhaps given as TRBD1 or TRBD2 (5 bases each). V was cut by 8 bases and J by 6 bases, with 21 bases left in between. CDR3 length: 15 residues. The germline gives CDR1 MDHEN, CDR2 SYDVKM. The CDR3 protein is CASGTRADGTDTQYF. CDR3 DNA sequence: TGTGCCAGCGGGACGAGGGCGGACGGGACGGATACGCAGTATTTT.

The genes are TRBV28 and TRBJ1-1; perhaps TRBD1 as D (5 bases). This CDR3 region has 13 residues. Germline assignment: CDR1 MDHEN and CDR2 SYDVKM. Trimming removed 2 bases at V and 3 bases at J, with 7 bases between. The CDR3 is CASSLPGDTEAFF. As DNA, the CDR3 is TGTGCCAGCAGTTTACCGGGGGACACTGAAGCTTTCTTT. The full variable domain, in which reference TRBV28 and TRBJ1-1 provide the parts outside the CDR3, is DVKVTQSSRYLVKRTGEKVFLECVQDMDHENMFWYRQDPGLGLRLIYFSYDVKMKEKGDIPEGYSVSREKKERFSLILESASTNQTSMYLCASSLPGDTEAFFGQGTRLTVV.

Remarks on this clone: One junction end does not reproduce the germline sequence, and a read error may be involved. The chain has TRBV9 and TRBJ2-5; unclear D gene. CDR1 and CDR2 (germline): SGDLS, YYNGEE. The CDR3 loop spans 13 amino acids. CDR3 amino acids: CASSFSDQETQYF. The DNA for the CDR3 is TGTGCCAGCAGCTTTTCGGACCAGGAGACCCAGTACTTC.

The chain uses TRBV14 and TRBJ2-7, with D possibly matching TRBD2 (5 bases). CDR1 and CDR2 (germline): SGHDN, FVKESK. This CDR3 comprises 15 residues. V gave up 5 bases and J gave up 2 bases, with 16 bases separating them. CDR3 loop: CASSSHSGYAYEQYF. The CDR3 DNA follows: TGTGCCAGCAGCTCCCACTCGGGGTATGCCTACGAGCAGTACTTC.

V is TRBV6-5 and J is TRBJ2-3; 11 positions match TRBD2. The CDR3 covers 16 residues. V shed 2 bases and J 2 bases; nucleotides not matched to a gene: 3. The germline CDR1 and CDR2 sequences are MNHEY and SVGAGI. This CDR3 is CASSYRTSGSTDTQYF. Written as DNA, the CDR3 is TGTGCCAGCAGTTACCGGACTAGCGGGTCCACAGATACGCAGTATTTT.

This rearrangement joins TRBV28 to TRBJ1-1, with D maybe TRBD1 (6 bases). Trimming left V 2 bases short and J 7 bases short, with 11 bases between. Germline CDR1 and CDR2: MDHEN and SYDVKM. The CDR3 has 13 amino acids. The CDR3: CASSLGQGHEAFF. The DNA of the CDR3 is TGTGCCAGCAGTTTAGGGCAGGGGCATGAAGCTTTCTTT.